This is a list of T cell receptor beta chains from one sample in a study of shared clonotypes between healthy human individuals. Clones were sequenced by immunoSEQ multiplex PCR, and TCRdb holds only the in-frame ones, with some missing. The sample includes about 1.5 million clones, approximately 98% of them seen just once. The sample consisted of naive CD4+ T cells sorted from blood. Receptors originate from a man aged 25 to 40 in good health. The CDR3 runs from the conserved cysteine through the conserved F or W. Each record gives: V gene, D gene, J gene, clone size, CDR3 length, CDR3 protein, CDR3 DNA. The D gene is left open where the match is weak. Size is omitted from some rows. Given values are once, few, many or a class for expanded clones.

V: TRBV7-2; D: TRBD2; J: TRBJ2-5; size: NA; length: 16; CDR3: CASSLGSGRALETQYF; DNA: TGTGCCAGCAGCCTAGGGAGCGGGAGGGCGTTGGAGACCCAGTACTTC
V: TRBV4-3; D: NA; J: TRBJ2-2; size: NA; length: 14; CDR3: CASSLNGLTGELFF; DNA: TGCGCCAGCAGCCTCAACGGACTCACCGGGGAGCTGTTTTTT
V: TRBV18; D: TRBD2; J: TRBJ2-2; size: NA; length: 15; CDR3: CASSPRTSSTGELFF; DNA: TGTGCCAGCTCACCCCGGACTAGCAGCACCGGGGAGCTGTTTTTT
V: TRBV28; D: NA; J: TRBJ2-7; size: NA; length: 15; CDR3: CASRSFEGRPYEQYF; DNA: TGTGCCAGCAGATCCTTCGAGGGGAGGCCCTACGAGCAGTACTTC
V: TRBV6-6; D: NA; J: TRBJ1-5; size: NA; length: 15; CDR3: CASIKQGRGNQPQHF; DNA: TGTGCCAGCATTAAACAGGGCCGGGGCAATCAGCCCCAGCATTTT
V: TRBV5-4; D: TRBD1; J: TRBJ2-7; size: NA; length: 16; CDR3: CASSRGQGQGAYEQYF; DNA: TGTGCCAGCAGCCGAGGGCAGGGACAGGGGGCTTACGAGCAGTACTTC
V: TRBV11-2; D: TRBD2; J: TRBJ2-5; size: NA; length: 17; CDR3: CASSFRRLAGGQETQYF; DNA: TGTGCCAGCAGCTTTAGAAGACTAGCGGGAGGGCAAGAGACCCAGTACTTC
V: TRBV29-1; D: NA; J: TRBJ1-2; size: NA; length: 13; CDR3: CSVTDTGLYGYTF; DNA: TGCAGCGTCACCGACACAGGCCTCTATGGCTACACCTTC
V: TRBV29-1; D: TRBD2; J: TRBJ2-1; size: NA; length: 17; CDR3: CSGKGLAGVGPYNEQFF; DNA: TGCAGCGGGAAGGGACTAGCGGGAGTAGGACCCTACAATGAGCAGTTCTTC
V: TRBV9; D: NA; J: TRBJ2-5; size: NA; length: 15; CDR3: CASSVAGWAVETQYF; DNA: TGTGCCAGCAGCGTGGCAGGGTGGGCGGTAGAGACCCAGTACTTC
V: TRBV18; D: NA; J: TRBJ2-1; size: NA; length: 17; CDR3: CASSPRSSALTNNEQFF; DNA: TGTGCCAGCTCACCACGGTCTAGCGCGCTTACAAACAATGAGCAGTTCTTC
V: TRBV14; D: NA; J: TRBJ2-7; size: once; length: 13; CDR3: CASSHGRVTGWYF; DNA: TGTGCCAGCAGCCACGGCAGGGTGACCGGGTGGTACTTC
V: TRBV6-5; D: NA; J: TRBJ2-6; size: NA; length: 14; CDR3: CASRQISGANVLTF; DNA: TGTGCCAGCAGGCAAATCTCTGGGGCCAACGTCCTGACTTTC
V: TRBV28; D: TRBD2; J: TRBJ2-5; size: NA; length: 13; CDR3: CASRLAGRETQYF; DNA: TGTGCCAGCAGACTAGCGGGCAGAGAGACCCAGTACTTC
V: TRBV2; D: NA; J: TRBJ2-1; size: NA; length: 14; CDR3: CASRRMSSYNEQFF; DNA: TGTGCCAGCAGAAGAATGAGCTCCTACAATGAGCAGTTCTTC
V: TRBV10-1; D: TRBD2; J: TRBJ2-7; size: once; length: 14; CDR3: CASSEGGSSYEQYF; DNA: TGCGCCAGCAGTGAAGGCGGGAGCTCCTACGAGCAGTACTTC
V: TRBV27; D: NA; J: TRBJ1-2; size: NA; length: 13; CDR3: CASSFRGNYGYTF; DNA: TGTGCCAGCAGTTTTCGGGGAAACTATGGCTACACCTTC
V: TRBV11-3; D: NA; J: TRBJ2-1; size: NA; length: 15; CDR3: CASSSGRKKYNEQFF; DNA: TGTGCCAGCAGCTCCGGACGGAAGAAATACAATGAGCAGTTCTTC
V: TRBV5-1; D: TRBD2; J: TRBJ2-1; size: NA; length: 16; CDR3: CASSLDPSGSLYEQFF; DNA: TGCGCCAGCAGCTTGGATCCTAGCGGGAGTTTGTATGAGCAGTTCTTC
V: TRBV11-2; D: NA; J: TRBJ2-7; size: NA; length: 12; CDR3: CASRKVTYEQYF; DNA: TGTGCCAGCAGGAAGGTGACCTACGAGCAGTACTTC
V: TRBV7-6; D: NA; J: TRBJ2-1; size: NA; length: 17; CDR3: CASSLVTRTASYNEQFF; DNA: TGTGCCAGCAGCTTAGTGACTAGGACGGCTTCCTACAATGAGCAGTTCTTC
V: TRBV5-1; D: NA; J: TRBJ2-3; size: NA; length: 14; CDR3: CASSFSQSTDTQYF; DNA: TGCGCCAGCAGCTTTTCACAGAGCACAGATACGCAGTATTTT
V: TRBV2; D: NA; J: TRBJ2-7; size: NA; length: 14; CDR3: CASSAQGQYYEQYF; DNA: TGTGCCAGCAGTGCTCAGGGGCAATACTACGAGCAGTACTTC
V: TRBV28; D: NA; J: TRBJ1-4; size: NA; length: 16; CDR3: CASSFLAGEANEKLFF; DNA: TGTGCCAGCAGTTTTCTCGCAGGGGAGGCTAATGAAAAACTGTTTTTT
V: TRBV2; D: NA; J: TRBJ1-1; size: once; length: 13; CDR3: CASSEVGNTEAFF; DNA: TGTGCCAGCAGTGAGGTCGGGAACACTGAAGCTTTCTTT
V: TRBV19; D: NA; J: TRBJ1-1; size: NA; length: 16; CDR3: CASSTRGGNMNTEAFF; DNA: TGTGCCAGTAGTACCCGTGGAGGCAACATGAACACTGAAGCTTTCTTT
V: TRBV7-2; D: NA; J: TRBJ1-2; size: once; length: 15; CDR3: CASSLAAKRRYGYTF; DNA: TGTGCCAGCAGCTTAGCAGCAAAGCGTCGGTATGGCTACACCTTC
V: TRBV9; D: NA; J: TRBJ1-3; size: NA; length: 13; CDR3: CASSVDLWNTIYF; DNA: TGTGCCAGCAGCGTAGATCTATGGAACACCATATATTTT
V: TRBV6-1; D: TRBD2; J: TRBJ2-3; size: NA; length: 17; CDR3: CASSESPTSGGTDTQYF; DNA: TGTGCCAGCAGTGAAAGTCCTACTAGCGGGGGCACAGATACGCAGTATTTT
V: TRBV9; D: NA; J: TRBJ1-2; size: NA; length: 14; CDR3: CASSAYRTADGYTF; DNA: TGTGCCAGCAGCGCGTACCGGACAGCGGATGGCTACACCTTC
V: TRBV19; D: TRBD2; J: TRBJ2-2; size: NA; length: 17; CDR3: CASSILAGDSGSGELFF; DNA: TGTGCCAGTAGTATACTAGCGGGAGACTCGGGTTCTGGGGAGCTGTTTTTT
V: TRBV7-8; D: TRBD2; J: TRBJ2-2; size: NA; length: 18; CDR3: CASSLARRGVTNTGELFF; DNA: TGTGCCAGCAGCTTGGCCCGACGGGGGGTTACGAACACCGGGGAGCTGTTTTTT
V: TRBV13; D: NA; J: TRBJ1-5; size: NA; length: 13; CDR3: CASSLSRVQPQHF; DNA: TGTGCCAGCAGCTTATCCAGGGTCCAGCCCCAGCATTTT
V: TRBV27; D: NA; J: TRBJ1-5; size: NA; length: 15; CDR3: CASRFAGTHTSSQHF; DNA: TGTGCCAGCAGATTTGCGGGGACCCATACTTCTTCCCAGCATTTT
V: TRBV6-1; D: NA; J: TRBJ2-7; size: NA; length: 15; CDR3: CASSEASLSIYEQYF; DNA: TGTGCCAGCAGTGAAGCATCCCTATCTATCTACGAGCAGTACTTC
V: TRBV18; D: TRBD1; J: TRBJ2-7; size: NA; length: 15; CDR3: CASSPLGQGGGEQYF; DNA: TGTGCCAGCTCACCATTGGGACAGGGAGGCGGCGAGCAGTACTTC
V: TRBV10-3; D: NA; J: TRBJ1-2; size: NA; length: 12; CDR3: CAISDQGDGYTF; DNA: TGTGCCATCAGTGACCAGGGAGATGGCTACACCTTC
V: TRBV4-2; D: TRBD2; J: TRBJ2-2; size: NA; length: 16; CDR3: CASSSRAGVGTGELFF; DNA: TGTGCCAGCAGCTCGCGGGCGGGAGTTGGCACCGGGGAGCTGTTTTTT
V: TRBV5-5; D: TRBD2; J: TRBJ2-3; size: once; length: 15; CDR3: CASSLDLAGVDTQYF; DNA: TGTGCCAGCAGCTTGGATCTAGCGGGAGTCGATACGCAGTATTTT
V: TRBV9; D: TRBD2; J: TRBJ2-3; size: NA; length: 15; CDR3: CASRPPAGVIDTQYF; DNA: TGTGCCAGCAGGCCACCTGCGGGAGTTATAGATACGCAGTATTTT
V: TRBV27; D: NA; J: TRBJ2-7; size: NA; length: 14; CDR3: CASSRGRAFYEQYF; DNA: TGTGCCAGCAGTCGTGGCCGCGCCTTCTACGAGCAGTACTTC
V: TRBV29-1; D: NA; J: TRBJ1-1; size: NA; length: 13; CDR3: CSVAGDMNTEAFF; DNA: TGCAGCGTTGCGGGGGACATGAACACTGAAGCTTTCTTT
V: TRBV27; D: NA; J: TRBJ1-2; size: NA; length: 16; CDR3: CASRYATAIAMSGYTF; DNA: TGTGCCAGCAGATATGCAACAGCGATTGCTATGAGTGGCTACACCTTC
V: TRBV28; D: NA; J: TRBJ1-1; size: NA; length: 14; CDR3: CASRLLTGNTEAFF; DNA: TGTGCCAGCAGACTGCTTACAGGGAACACTGAAGCTTTCTTT
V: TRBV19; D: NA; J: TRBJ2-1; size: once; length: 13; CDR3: CASSKKRYNEQFF; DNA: TGTGCCAGTAGTAAAAAGCGGTACAATGAGCAGTTCTTC
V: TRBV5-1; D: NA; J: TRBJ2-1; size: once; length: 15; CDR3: CASKPSGRKYNEQFF; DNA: TGCGCCAGCAAACCCTCGGGACGGAAATACAATGAGCAGTTCTTC
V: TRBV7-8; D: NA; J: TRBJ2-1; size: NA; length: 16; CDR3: CASSLGRFGAYNEQFF; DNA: TGTGCCAGCAGCTTAGGTCGTTTTGGTGCCTACAATGAGCAGTTCTTC